These 12 T cell receptor beta chains were sequenced from one sample in a study of T cells in Graves' hyperthyroidism and ophthalmopathy. Researchers amplified the TCR beta CDR3 regions from RNA transcripts. Researchers ran a first-round RT-PCR on the TCR CDR3 using the HTBI primer set. TCRdb fed the multiplex PCR reads into MiXCR, producing one record per CDR3 protein. Of 530,000 or so distinct CDR3 sequences listed, under 20% were seen once; the top ten hold roughly 18%. Sequences were obtained from blood. These receptors originate from a woman aged 18-29 years with Graves' ophthalmopathy.

The chain links TRBV9 to TRBJ2-2; D call uncertain. Germline CDR1 reads SGDLS; CDR2 reads YYNGEE. Trimming pared 4 bases from V and 9 bases from J, leaving 13 bases between. CDR3 length: 13 amino acids. The CDR3 DNA reads as TGTGCCAGCAGCCTCGGGCTGGGAAGGGAGCTGTTTTTT. It codes for CASSLGLGRELFF. Together with reference TRBV9 and TRBJ2-2, the CDR3 gives the full variable domain: DSGVTQTPKHLITATGQRVTLRCSPRSGDLSVYWYQQSLDQGLQFLIQYYNGEERAKGNILERFSAQQFPDLHSELNLSSLELGDSALYFCASSLGLGRELFFGEGSRLTVL.

Ten or more counts support this clonotype. The chain carries TRBV6-1 and TRBJ1-1; no firm D call. The V gene's germline CDR1 is MNHNS and CDR2 SASEGT. V gave up 6 bases and J gave up 1 base, with 9 bases separating them. The CDR3 runs to 13 residues. Here the CDR3 DNA reads TGTGCCAGCAGCCGGACTGAGAACACTGAAGCTTTCTTT. Translated, it gives CASSRTENTEAFF.

This clonotype was counted at least ten times. The rearrangement links TRBV30 to TRBJ1-2; perhaps TRBD1 as D (5 bases). The CDR3 extends over 14 amino acids. The germline V and J ends were trimmed by 2 bases and 7 bases, with 17 bases remaining between them. Germline CDR1 and CDR2: GTSNPN and SVGIG (reference sequence). The CDR3 is CAWSYGSGRGGYTF. In nucleotides, the CDR3 is TGTGCCTGGAGTTATGGCTCGGGAAGGGGTGGCTACACCTTC.

The chain recombines TRBV12-3 or TRBV12-4 with TRBJ2-3; tentative D call: TRBD2 (6 bases). V lost 6 bases and J lost 0, with 10 bases in between. The CDR3 covers 14 residues. The CDR3 here is CASRSGHSTDTQYF. DNA of the CDR3: TGTGCCAGCAGGAGCGGGCATAGCACAGATACGCAGTATTTT.

This clonotype appeared many times. The rearrangement joins TRBV28 to TRBJ1-3; D gene unclear. The germline V and J ends were trimmed by 6 bases and 3 bases, with 6 bases remaining between them. This CDR3 has 12 residues. Per the germline V gene, CDR1 is MDHEN and CDR2 is SYDVKM. Here the CDR3 reads CASSLVGNTIYF. The CDR3 bases are TGTGCCAGCAGCCTTGTTGGAAACACCATATATTTT.

At least ten counts were recorded for this clonotype. The chain employs TRBV6-1 and TRBJ1-1; a possible D gene is TRBD1 (5 bases). The V gene's germline CDR1 is MNHNS and CDR2 SASEGT. V shed 5 bases and J shed 0 bases, with 16 bases lying between them. The CDR3 runs 16 residues. Here the CDR3 reads CASSRPGLLMNTEAFF. The CDR3, as DNA: TGTGCCAGCAGTAGACCGGGACTCCTTATGAACACTGAAGCTTTCTTT.

The chain joins TRBV25-1 to TRBJ2-2; TRBD1 might be the D (6 bases). Deletions cut 6 bases from V and 4 bases from J, with 9 bases between. The CDR3 runs to 13 residues. CDR1 MGHDK and CDR2 SYGVNS come from the germline V gene. This CDR3 is CASRGHSTGELFF. CDR3 nucleotide sequence: TGTGCCAGCAGGGGACACAGCACCGGGGAGCTGTTTTTT.

The chain combines TRBV28 with TRBJ1-2; 9 bases match TRBD1. Germline loops: CDR1 MDHEN, CDR2 SYDVKM. With V trimmed by 5 bases and J by 8 bases, 9 bases remained unmatched. This CDR3 spans 14 amino acids. The CDR3 coding sequence is TGTGCCAGCAGTACTGGGGACAGGGATTCCGGCTACACCTTC. It translates to CASSTGDRDSGYTF.

In regard to this clonotype: This may come from a read error, since a much larger clone is one base off. This chain connects TRBV28 to TRBJ1-4; maybe TRBD1 (5 bases). V was trimmed by 3 bases and J by 8 bases, leaving 13 bases between them. The CDR3 contains 14 residues. Germline CDR1 and CDR2: MDHEN and SYDVKM. CDR3 nucleotides: TGTGCCAGCAGTTTCGGGGGGGGATTCGAAAAACTGTTTTTT. Residues: CASSFGGGFEKLFF.

This clonotype was observed at least ten times. This rearrangement joins TRBV7-2 to TRBJ1-2; D not certain. V was pared by 5 bases and J by 2 bases, with 15 bases between. Germline V gene sequence: CDR1 SGHTA, CDR2 FQGNSA. The CDR3 runs to 15 residues. CDR3 bases: TGTGCCAGCAGCACCGGGCGCGGGGTCAACTATGGCTACACCTTC. It is translated as CASSTGRGVNYGYTF.

This clonotype was observed at least ten times. V is TRBV28 and J is TRBJ2-7; D is unresolved. CDR1 is MDHEN, CDR2 SYDVKM, per germline. The ends were cut back, 5 bases at V and 3 bases at J, with 8 bases in the middle. The CDR3 loop spans 12 amino acids. The CDR3 bases are TGTGCCAGCAGTGACACTTTCTACGAGCAGTACTTC. This codes for CASSDTFYEQYF. The full variable domain, its missing parts supplied by reference TRBV28 and TRBJ2-7, is DVKVTQSSRYLVKRTGEKVFLECVQDMDHENMFWYRQDPGLGLRLIYFSYDVKMKEKGDIPEGYSVSREKKERFSLILESASTNQTSMYLCASSDTFYEQYFGPGTRLTVT.

This clonotype was seen ten or more times. The J gene is TRBJ2-1, the V gene TRBV6-1, with TRBD1 identical over 10 bases. The CDR3 is 17 amino acids. The junction had 15 bases not matched to a gene; V was cut back by 5 bases and J by 8 bases. Germline V CDR1 and CDR2: MNHNS, SASEGT. The DNA for the CDR3 is TGTGCCAGCAGTTTTGTAGTCGCGGACAGGGGGAAGGATGAGCAGTTCTTC. It yields the protein CASSFVVADRGKDEQFF.